The clone carrying this T cell receptor beta chain occurred once. This sample is part of a study of patients and donors after allogeneic stem cell transplantation. MiXCR, applied by TCRdb to the RT-PCR reads, yields one record per CDR3 protein. The sample carries approximately 430,000 distinct CDR3 sequences, 15% to 20% recorded once. Germline V lookup: CDR1 SGHNT, CDR2 YYREEE (reference sequence). The CDR3 contains 15 residues. Trimming stripped 7 bases from V and 0 bases from J, with 17 bases between. This clonotype originated in a human donor who was either an allogeneic HSCT recipient or a stem cell or donor lymphocyte infusion donor (not recorded which). It is not recorded whose cells these are; they may come from a transplant donor. Sequenced material: blood, either unsorted or a sorted T cell fraction (not recorded which). The rearrangement links TRBV5-4 to TRBJ2-7; the D gene is possibly TRBD2 (6 bases). For the CDR3, the DNA is TGTGCCAGCGGCGCTTTCCGGGAGAACTCCTACGAGCAGTACTTC. Amino acid sequence: CASGAFRENSYEQYF.